The rows below give T cell receptor beta chains drawn from one sample of a study of blood T cells in healthy people across ages. TCRdb reprocessed the 5' RACE reads via MiXCR and lists one record per CDR3 protein. Counted here are about 1.1 million distinct CDR3 sequences, more than 30% occurring once; the ten biggest clones make up 10% to 15%. Input material: blood. These receptors were obtained from a man in his late teens or twenties in good health. Both conserved end residues are part of each CDR3. A D gene is named only where the DNA matches it firmly. Clone size is shown for a subset of rows, as once, few, many or a class of expanded clone.

j_call v_call clone_size d_call cdr3_nt cdr3_aa
TRBJ1-4 TRBV29-1 few - TGCAGCGGGGGACTGCTTAATGAAAAACTGTTTTTT CSGGLLNEKLFF
TRBJ1-2 TRBV6-2/TRBV6-3 - - TGTGCCAGCAGTTACAGACAGGAATACTATGGCTACACCTTC CASSYRQEYYGYTF
TRBJ2-3 TRBV20-1 few - TGCAGTGCGGTGGGACCTAAGAACACAGATACGCAGTATTTT CSAVGPKNTDTQYF
TRBJ1-2 TRBV12-5 few TRBD1 TGTGCTAGTGGTTTGGACGACAGGGGATATTACTATGGCTACACCTTC CASGLDDRGYYYGYTF
TRBJ1-2 TRBV21-1 few - TGTGCCAGCAGCAAAGTTCACAGCACTTATGGCTACACCTTC CASSKVHSTYGYTF
TRBJ2-1 TRBV4-2 - - TGTGCCAGCAGCCACAACATAGGGGGGAATGAGCAGTTCTTC CASSHNIGGNEQFF
TRBJ2-1 TRBV7-2 - - TGTGCCAGCAGGTTACTTGGTTATGAGCAGTTCTTC CASRLLGYEQFF
TRBJ1-1 TRBV29-1 few - TGCAGCGCCCACGGGCCCAGGGAACTTAACACTGAAGCTTTCTTT CSAHGPRELNTEAFF
TRBJ2-5 TRBV20-1 many - TGCAGTGCCCGAGGCCTCCAAGAGACCCAGTACTTC CSARGLQETQYF
TRBJ1-2 TRBV20-1 - - TGCAGTGCTAGTTTCAGGGACTATGGCTACACCTTC CSASFRDYGYTF
TRBJ2-1 TRBV5-6 few TRBD1 TGTGCCAGCAGCTCACCGGACAGGGATCACAATGAGCAGTTCTTC CASSSPDRDHNEQFF
TRBJ1-2 TRBV7-9 few TRBD1 TGTGCCAGCAGCCTTTTCTCGCGGGACAGAGCTAACTATGGCTACACCTTC CASSLFSRDRANYGYTF
TRBJ1-2 TRBV3-1 few - TGTGCCAGCAGCCAAGATCCTTCCCTATCGGTGGGGTATGGCTACACCTTC CASSQDPSLSVGYGYTF
TRBJ2-3 TRBV19 - - TGTGCCAGTAGTATAGTCACAGCCTACACAGATACGCAGTATTTT CASSIVTAYTDTQYF
TRBJ1-2 TRBV29-1 few - TGCAGCGTCTCGGCCGCACCAGGAGCTAACTATGGCTACACCTTC CSVSAAPGANYGYTF
TRBJ2-3 TRBV5-1 - - TGCGCCAGCAGCTCGATGGTGGCCCGCGGCACAGATACGCAGTATTTT CASSSMVARGTDTQYF
TRBJ2-3 TRBV29-1 few TRBD2 TGCAGCGTTAGAGGGTCGAGCGGGGGCACAGATACGCAGTATTTT CSVRGSSGGTDTQYF
TRBJ1-1 TRBV13 - TRBD1 TGTGCCAGCAGGACAGGGTACGGGAACACTGAAGCTTTCTTT CASRTGYGNTEAFF
TRBJ2-3 TRBV5-1 - TRBD2 TGCGCCAACAGCACCGGACTAGCGCACCCGGGCCCAGATACGCAGTATTTT CANSTGLAHPGPDTQYF
TRBJ2-1 TRBV5-1 few - TGCGCCAGCAGCTTGCGGGAGCAGGCCCTAGTAAATGAGCAGTTCTTC CASSLREQALVNEQFF
TRBJ1-2 TRBV20-1 - TRBD1 TGCAGTGCTGCCAGACAGGGGACTGGCCACACCTTC CSAARQGTGHTF
TRBJ1-2 TRBV27 many - TGTGCCAGCAGTGGTGGGAACTATGGCTACACCTTC CASSGGNYGYTF
TRBJ1-1 TRBV9 few - TGTGCCAGCAGCGTAATTGGTTCCGGGGCAGCTTTCTTT CASSVIGSGAAFF
TRBJ2-3 TRBV20-1 few - TGCAGTGCTAGAGATCCTGGGAGCAGCCTCACAGATACGCAGTATTTT CSARDPGSSLTDTQYF
TRBJ2-1 TRBV28 - - TGTGCCAGCAGTGGAAGAGATGAGCAGTTCTTC CASSGRDEQFF
TRBJ2-5 TRBV9 few - TGTGCCAGCAGCGTGTATGGGAAGAGGGAGACCCAGTACTTC CASSVYGKRETQYF
TRBJ1-2 TRBV7-2 - - TGTGCCAGCAGCTTAGATTTTACTGGGGCCAACTATGGCTACACCTTC CASSLDFTGANYGYTF
TRBJ2-7 TRBV5-6 few - TGTGCCAGCAGCTTTACCGACAGCTCCTACGAGCAGTACTTC CASSFTDSSYEQYF
TRBJ1-1 TRBV2 few TRBD1 TGTGCCAGTAGGGACAGGGGGCAAGCTGAAGCTTTCTTT CASRDRGQAEAFF
TRBJ1-2 TRBV25-1 few - TGTGCCAGCAGTGATACACCTTTCTATGGCTACACCTTC CASSDTPFYGYTF
TRBJ1-2 TRBV12-3/TRBV12-4 few TRBD1 TGTGCCAGCAGTAGGGGGCAAGGCTACACCTTC CASSRGQGYTF
TRBJ1-3 TRBV9 - - TGTGCCAGCAGCGCCCGACCGGTAACAGAGAAGAGAAACACCATATATTTT CASSARPVTEKRNTIYF
TRBJ2-1 TRBV7-9 once TRBD1 TGTGCCAGCAGCTTCCCCGCCCAGGGGGACAATGAGCAGTTCTTC CASSFPAQGDNEQFF
TRBJ1-5 TRBV6-5 once - TGTGCCAGCAGTAGCCTGGTGGGACGCAATCAGCCCCAGCATTTT CASSSLVGRNQPQHF
TRBJ2-5 TRBV3-1 few - TGTGCCAGCAGCCAAGATTCCGGAAAGACCCAGTACTTC CASSQDSGKTQYF
TRBJ2-5 TRBV20-1 once TRBD1 TGCAGTGCCCTTCCGGGACAGCAAGAGACCCAGTACTTC CSALPGQQETQYF
TRBJ1-4 TRBV4-1 few - TGCGCCAGCAGCCAGTCAATAATCGGGCAGGGGTTTGAAAAACTGTTTTTT CASSQSIIGQGFEKLFF
TRBJ2-1 TRBV6-1 few TRBD1 TGTGCCAGCAGCGACAGGGGAGTTCCCTACAATGAGCAGTTCTTC CASSDRGVPYNEQFF
TRBJ1-4 TRBV7-9 - - TGTGCCAGCAGCTCTGTATTGGGGGCAAAACTGTTTTTT CASSSVLGAKLFF
TRBJ2-7 TRBV20-1 few - TGCAGTGCCGATACAGGGTCCCCCTACGAGCAGTACTTC CSADTGSPYEQYF
TRBJ2-2 TRBV12-3/TRBV12-4 - - TGTGCCAGCAGTTTGGTCAGGGACACCGGGGAGCTGTTTTTT CASSLVRDTGELFF
TRBJ1-1 TRBV4-1 few - TGCGCCAGCAGCCAACTCCGGGGGGGAAGCAACCCTGAAGCTTTCTTT CASSQLRGGSNPEAFF
TRBJ2-1 TRBV12-3/TRBV12-4 - - TGTGCCAGCGGTAGGGTTAGTGAGCAGTTCTTC CASGRVSEQFF
TRBJ1-1 TRBV7-9 - TRBD1 TGTGCCAGCAGTACAGACAGGGGGCCTAACACTGAAGCTTTCTTT CASSTDRGPNTEAFF
TRBJ1-2 TRBV4-1 - TRBD1 TGCGCCAGCAGCCAAGGGGACAGGGTTAGTTATGGCTACACCTTC CASSQGDRVSYGYTF